The 14 T cell receptor beta chains reported below all come from one sample, sequenced in a study of T cell repertoires in cytomegalovirus infection. MiXCR, applied by TCRdb to the reads, yields one record per CDR3 protein. The sample lists fewer than 300,000 distinct CDR3 sequences, about 26% occurring once. Sequenced sample: PBMCs. The receptor set was obtained from a human donor in good health (CMV status not recorded). Some clones in this sample may be carry-over from other donors' samples.

In this sample, this clonotype turned up many times. V usage is TRBV28 and J usage is TRBJ1-2, with 8 bases lining up with TRBD1. Trimming cost V 5 bases and J 5 bases; bases outside gene matches: 4. The length of the CDR3 is 13 residues. CDR1 and CDR2 (germline): MDHEN, SYDVKM. The CDR3: CASSPTGVYGYTF. For the CDR3, the DNA is TGTGCCAGCAGTCCGACAGGGGTTTATGGCTACACCTTC.

This clonotype showed up just a few times. The J gene is TRBJ2-2, the V gene TRBV19; 9 nucleotides agree with TRBD1. J was trimmed by 6 bases and V by 3 bases; bases with no gene match: 8. This CDR3 has 16 amino acids. Per the germline V gene, CDR1 is LNHDA and CDR2 is SQIVND (reference sequence). CDR3 DNA: TGTGCCAGTAGTATCAGGACAGGGGCCAGCGCCGGGGAGCTGTTTTTT. Amino acid sequence: CASSIRTGASAGELFF.

The V gene is TRBV20-1, the J gene TRBJ2-5; TRBD2 aligns across 8 bases. There are 15 residues in the CDR3. V was clipped by 6 bases and J by 5 bases; unmatched bases: 14. The V gene's germline CDR1 is DFQATT and CDR2 SNEGSKA (reference sequence). CDR3 DNA sequence: TGCAGTGCCCGGGGTAGCAGCGGGAGTTGGGAGACCCAGTACTTC. Its protein is CSARGSSGSWETQYF.

The table lists this clonotype with many counts. V is TRBV11-2 and J is TRBJ2-1; TRBD2 aligns across 11 bases. The CDR3 extends over 12 amino acids. The germline CDR1 and CDR2 sequences are SGHAT and FQNNGV. Losses at the gene ends were 5 bases for V and 14 bases for J; bases not matched to a gene: 5. Here the CDR3 reads CASSPVGLAEFF. In DNA form, the CDR3 reads TGTGCCAGCAGCCCCGTGGGACTAGCGGAGTTCTTC.

About this clonotype: This could be a read error, since a much larger clone is one nucleotide away. The V gene is TRBV7-6, the J gene TRBJ2-7; D may match TRBD1 or TRBD2 (5 bases each). Germline values: CDR1 SGHVS, CDR2 FNYEAQ. The CDR3 consists of 13 residues. CDR3 in amino acids: CASSPGRSYDQYF. CDR3 nucleotide sequence: TGTGCCAGCAGCCCGGGACGGTCCTACGATCAGTACTTC.

This clonotype has more than one count but fewer than ten. This rearrangement joins TRBV29-1 to TRBJ2-1, with 8 bases that match TRBD1. From germline, CDR1 is SQVTM and CDR2 ANQGSEA. The length of the CDR3 is 12 residues. V was pared by 6 bases and J by 5 bases, with 3 bases of the junction left unmatched. The CDR3 nucleotides are TGCAGCGTGGTGACAGGGGACAATGAGCAGTTCTTC. Translation: CSVVTGDNEQFF.

This clonotype was detected many times. This chain joins TRBV7-6 and TRBJ2-1, with 7 bases fitting TRBD1. Unmatched junction bases numbered 4, after V lost 5 bases and J lost 0 bases. Germline V gene data show CDR1 as SGHVS and CDR2 as FNYEAQ. This CDR3 comprises 15 residues. The CDR3 coding sequence is TGTGCCAGCAGCCCTACAGGGGACTCCTACAATGAGCAGTTCTTC. It codes for CASSPTGDSYNEQFF.

This clonotype came up many times. The chain carries TRBV7-2 and TRBJ1-2; 7 nucleotides match TRBD1. CDR1 SGHTA and CDR2 FQGNSA come from the germline V gene. J lost 5 bases, V lost 2 bases, and 14 bases had no gene match. The length of the CDR3 is 17 residues. CDR3: CASSLFPPGQNIYGYTF. CDR3 in DNA: TGTGCCAGCAGCTTATTTCCACCGGGACAGAATATTTATGGCTACACCTTC.

This clonotype was observed a handful of times. V usage is TRBV10-3 and J usage is TRBJ1-4; tentative D call: TRBD1 (5 bases). Per germline, CDR1 ENHRY and CDR2 SYGVKD. The germline V and J ends were trimmed by 9 bases and 1 base, with 12 bases remaining between them. The CDR3 is 14 amino acids. Here the CDR3 reads CAIRRDRTNEKLFF. The DNA of the CDR3 is TGTGCCATTCGAAGGGACCGAACTAATGAAAAACTGTTTTTT.

This clonotype was seen a handful of times. V and J are TRBV7-2 and TRBJ1-3; 10 bases map to TRBD1. The junction had 7 bases not matched to a gene; V was cut back by 5 bases and J by 3 bases. This CDR3 is 16 amino acids long. From germline, CDR1 is SGHTA and CDR2 FQGNSA. CDR3: CASSAPGQGYGNTIYF. The CDR3 coding sequence is TGTGCCAGCAGCGCCCCGGGACAGGGGTATGGAAACACCATATATTTT.

To note about this clonotype: One end of the junction fails to match germline, which may point to a read error. This rearrangement joins TRBV29-1 to TRBJ2-1, with 7 bases lining up with TRBD1. The CDR3 loop spans 10 amino acids. CDR1 SQVTM and CDR2 ANQGSEA come from the germline V gene. The CDR3 is CSGQNNEQFF. CDR3 coding DNA: TGTTCGGGACAGAACAATGAGCAGTTCTTC.

Ten or more counts support this clonotype. This chain links TRBV7-8 with TRBJ1-2, with no clear D. CDR3 length: 16 residues. V shed 0 bases and J shed 4 bases, with 15 bases lying between them. CDR1 is SGHVS and CDR2 is FQNEAQ in the germline V gene. As DNA, the CDR3 is TGTGCCAGCAGCTTAGCCCTTGGCAGCACGGCCTATGGCTACACCTTC. Protein sequence: CASSLALGSTAYGYTF.

The chain carries TRBV28 and TRBJ2-1; D is unclear. In germline, CDR1 is MDHEN, CDR2 SYDVKM. V dropped 5 bases and J dropped 5 bases, with 13 bases sitting between them. The CDR3 sequence is 14 residues long. CDR3 sequence: CASSPPPRHNEQFF. CDR3 DNA sequence: TGTGCCAGCAGTCCCCCCCCGAGGCACAATGAGCAGTTCTTC.

This clonotype has ten or more counts. This sequence joins TRBV11-3 and TRBJ1-1; no clear D gene. The CDR3 extends over 13 amino acids. V lost 1 base, J lost 3 bases, and 6 bases lay in between. In germline, CDR1 is SGHNT, CDR2 YENEEA. CDR3 in amino acids: CASSLGLDTEAFF. The DNA of the CDR3 is TGTGCCAGCAGCTTAGGCTTGGACACTGAAGCTTTCTTT. Based on the CDR3 plus reference TRBV11-3 and TRBJ1-1, the full variable domain is EAGVVQSPRYKIIEKKQPVAFWCNPISGHNTLYWYLQNLGQGPELLIRYENEEAVDDSQLPKDRFSAERLKGVDSTLKIQPAELGDSAVYLCASSLGLDTEAFFGQGTRLTVV.